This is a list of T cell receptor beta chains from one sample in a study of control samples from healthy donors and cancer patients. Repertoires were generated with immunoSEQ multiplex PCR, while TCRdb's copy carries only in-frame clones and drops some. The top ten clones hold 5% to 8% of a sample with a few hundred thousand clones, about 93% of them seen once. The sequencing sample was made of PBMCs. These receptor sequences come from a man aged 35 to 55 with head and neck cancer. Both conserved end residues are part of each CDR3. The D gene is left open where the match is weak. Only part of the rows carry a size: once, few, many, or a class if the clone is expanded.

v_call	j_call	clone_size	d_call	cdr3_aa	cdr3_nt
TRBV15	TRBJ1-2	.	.	CATSREYRVEGYTF	TGTGCCACCAGCAGAGAATACAGGGTGGAGGGCTACACCTTC
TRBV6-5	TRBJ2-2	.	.	CASSPVGSGELFF	TGTGCCAGCAGCCCCGTGGGGTCCGGGGAGCTGTTTTTT
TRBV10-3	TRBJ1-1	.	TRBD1	CAISESITDRGVMNTEAFF	TGTGCCATCAGTGAGTCGATAACAGACAGGGGTGTGATGAACACTGAAGCTTTCTTT
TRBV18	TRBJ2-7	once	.	CASSPRGTPNEQYF	TGTGCCAGCTCACCACGCGGGACACCGAACGAGCAGTACTTC
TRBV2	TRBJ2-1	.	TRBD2	CASRLGLAGVGEQFF	TGTGCCAGCAGACTGGGACTAGCGGGGGTCGGTGAGCAGTTCTTC
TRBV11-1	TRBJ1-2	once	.	CASSLAGAYGYTF	TGTGCCAGCAGCTTAGCGGGGGCATATGGCTACACCTTC
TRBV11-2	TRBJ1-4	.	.	CASSLVGGGLEKLFF	TGTGCCAGCAGCTTAGTTGGAGGGGGATTGGAAAAACTGTTTTTT
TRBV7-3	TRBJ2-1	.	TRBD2	CASSPASGRAKVGNEQFF	TGTGCCAGCAGCCCGGCTAGCGGGAGGGCCAAGGTTGGTAATGAGCAGTTCTTC
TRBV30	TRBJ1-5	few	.	CAWSVRQGNQPQHF	TGTGCCTGGAGTGTACGGCAGGGGAATCAGCCCCAGCATTTT
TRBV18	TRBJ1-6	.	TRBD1	CASSYGADRGSSPLHF	TGTGCCAGCTCATACGGGGCAGACAGGGGTAGTTCACCCCTCCACTTT
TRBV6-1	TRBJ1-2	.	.	CASSEWSGYTF	TGTGCCAGCAGTGAATGGAGCGGCTACACCTTC
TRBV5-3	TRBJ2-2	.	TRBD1	CARSGGQGAEGNTGELFF	TGTGCCAGAAGCGGAGGACAGGGGGCGGAGGGTAACACCGGGGAGCTGTTTTTT
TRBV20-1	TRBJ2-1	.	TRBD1	CSASTFGDRGRSSSYNEQFF	TGCAGTGCTAGTACCTTCGGGGACAGAGGGCGATCGAGCTCCTACAATGAGCAGTTCTTC
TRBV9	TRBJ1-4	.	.	CASSGEAGVDEKLFF	TGTGCCAGCAGCGGGGAGGCAGGGGTGGATGAAAAACTGTTTTTT
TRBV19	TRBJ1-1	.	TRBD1	CASSSPGTGNTEAFF	TGTGCCAGTAGTTCCCCCGGGACAGGGAACACTGAAGCTTTCTTT
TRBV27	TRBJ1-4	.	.	CASKRREGEKLFF	TGTGCCAGCAAGCGCAGGGAGGGTGAAAAACTGTTTTTT
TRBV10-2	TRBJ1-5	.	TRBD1	CASSNRGWDQPQHF	TGCGCCAGCAGCAACAGGGGGTGGGATCAGCCCCAGCATTTT
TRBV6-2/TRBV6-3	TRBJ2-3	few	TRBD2	CASSLKSGGADTQYF	TGTGCCAGCAGTTTAAAGAGCGGGGGGGCAGATACGCAGTATTTT
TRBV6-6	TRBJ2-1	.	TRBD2	CASSLLGLAGGELDEQFF	TGTGCCAGCAGTCTCCTGGGACTAGCGGGAGGGGAACTGGATGAGCAGTTCTTC
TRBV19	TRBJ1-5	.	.	CASSPEGNQPQHF	TGTGCCAGTAGCCCCGAGGGGAATCAGCCCCAGCATTTT
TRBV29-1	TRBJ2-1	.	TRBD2	CSVWTSGRVREQFF	TGCAGCGTTTGGACTAGCGGGAGGGTCCGTGAGCAGTTCTTC
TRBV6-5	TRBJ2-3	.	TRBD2	CASSYRLAGGTDTQYF	TGTGCCAGCAGTTACCGACTAGCGGGTGGCACAGATACGCAGTATTTT
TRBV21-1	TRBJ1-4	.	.	CASSKAQGGCNEKLFF	TGTGCCAGCAGCAAAGCGCAGGGGGGCTGTAATGAAAAACTGTTTTTT
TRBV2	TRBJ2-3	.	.	CASSQGQIADTQYF	TGTGCCAGCAGTCAGGGGCAGATCGCAGATACGCAGTATTTT
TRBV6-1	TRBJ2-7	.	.	CASSELESSEYF	TGTGCCAGCAGTGAACTTGAAAGCTCCGAGTACTTC
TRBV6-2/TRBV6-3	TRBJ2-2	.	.	CASSRTRGAGGNTGELFF	TGTGCCAGCAGCCGCACGAGGGGGGCAGGGGGGAACACCGGGGAGCTGTTTTTT
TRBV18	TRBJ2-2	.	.	CASSPSGGAGTGELFF	TGTGCCAGCTCACCATCCGGGGGCGCCGGCACCGGGGAGCTGTTTTTT
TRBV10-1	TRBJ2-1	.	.	CASSEGSLNNEQFF	TGCGCCAGCAGTGAGGGATCTCTCAACAATGAGCAGTTCTTC
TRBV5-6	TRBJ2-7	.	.	CASGSGQDEQYF	TGTGCCAGCGGGAGCGGGCAGGACGAGCAGTACTTC
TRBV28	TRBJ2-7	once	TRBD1	CASSFDRAYEQYF	TGTGCCAGCAGTTTCGACAGGGCCTACGAGCAGTACTTC
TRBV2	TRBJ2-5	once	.	CANQGEGAQETQYF	TGTGCCAACCAAGGAGAAGGGGCCCAAGAGACCCAGTACTTC
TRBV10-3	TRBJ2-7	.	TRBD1	CAISGAGQGAYEQYF	TGTGCCATCAGTGGGGCGGGACAGGGGGCTTACGAGCAGTACTTC
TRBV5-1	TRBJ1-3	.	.	CASSLDPKPSYSGNTIYF	TGCGCCAGCAGCTTGGATCCGAAGCCATCTTACTCTGGAAACACCATATATTTT
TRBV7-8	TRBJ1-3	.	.	CASSASSKGNTIYF	TGTGCCAGCAGCGCCTCCTCTAAGGGAAACACCATATATTTT
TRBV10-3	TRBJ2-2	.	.	CAISESFRSANTGELFF	TGTGCCATCAGTGAGTCTTTTAGGTCCGCGAACACCGGGGAGCTGTTTTTT
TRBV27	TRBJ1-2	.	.	CASSLSTTDYGYTF	TGTGCCAGCAGTTTATCTACGACAGATTATGGCTACACCTTC
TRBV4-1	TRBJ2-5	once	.	CASSQGAGRGETQYF	TGCGCCAGCAGCCAAGGGGCAGGACGAGGAGAGACCCAGTACTTC
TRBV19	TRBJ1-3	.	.	CASSSGNTIYF	TGTGCCAGTAGTTCTGGAAACACCATATATTTT
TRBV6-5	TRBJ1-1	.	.	CASILNTEAFF	TGTGCCAGCATACTGAACACTGAAGCTTTCTTT
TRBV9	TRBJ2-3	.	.	CASSLTGTSDTQYF	TGTGCCAGCAGCTTAACCGGGACTTCAGATACGCAGTATTTT
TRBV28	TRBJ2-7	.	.	CASRRNPGEQYF	TGTGCCAGCCGTCGAAATCCGGGCGAGCAGTACTTC
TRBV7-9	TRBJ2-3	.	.	CASSPTTGPTQYF	TGTGCCAGCAGCCCTACTACCGGGCCTACGCAGTATTTT